A single sample gave rise to the 21 T cell receptor beta chains below, sequenced in a study of human T cells and chemical hapten exposure. Noted time point: patch test 1, 2 weeks after DPC sensitization. Treatment: therapeutic diphenylcyclopropenone sensitization with weekly scalp DPC. TCRdb independently ran MiXCR on the RACE reads; one entry per CDR3 protein. The table records around 120,000 distinct CDR3 sequences, roughly 15% of them present only once. The source was whole blood, collected in connection with sensitization to the hapten diphenylcyclopropenone (DPC). The origin of the receptors is a man younger than 35 with alopecia areata. Some clones in this sample may be carry-over from other donors' samples.

This clonotype has just a few counts. This rearrangement joins TRBV29-1 to TRBJ2-7; 10 bases match TRBD2. Germline assignment: CDR1 SQVTM and CDR2 ANQGSEA. With 4 bases clipped from V and 5 bases from J, the junction kept 2 bases outside the gene matches. The CDR3 covers 12 residues. CDR3 bases: TGCAGCGTTGGGCTAGCGGGGGACGAGCAGTACGTC. This encodes CSVGLAGDEQYV.

This clonotype turned up a few times. The chain employs TRBV29-1 and TRBJ2-3, with D unclear. CDR1 and CDR2 from the germline V gene are SQVTM and ANQGSEA. The length of the CDR3 is 13 residues. Deletions cut 3 bases from V and 0 bases from J, with 7 bases between. The CDR3: CSVDLESTDTQYF. CDR3 in DNA: TGCAGCGTTGACTTAGAGAGCACAGATACGCAGTATTTT.

The V and J genes are TRBV20-1 and TRBJ1-2; no firm D call. Germline V CDR1 and CDR2: DFQATT, SNEGSKA (reference sequence). V was clipped by 0 bases and J by 4 bases, with 9 bases between them. The CDR3 is 13 residues long. The CDR3 nucleotides are TGCAGTGCTAGAGATGCCGTCATCTATGGCTACACCTTC. This translates into CSARDAVIYGYTF.

V gene TRBV5-4 combines with J gene TRBJ2-7; D ambiguous. Germline V gives CDR1 SGHNT, CDR2 YYREEE (reference sequence). The CDR3 totals 13 residues. V lost 2 bases and J lost 3, with 9 bases in between. The CDR3 here is CASSFQAGYEQYF. The CDR3 nucleotides read TGTGCCAGCAGCTTTCAGGCTGGCTACGAGCAGTACTTC.

The chain employs TRBV11-2 and TRBJ1-5; D is perhaps TRBD1 (6 bases). Trimming took off 5 bases at V and 5 bases at J, with 16 bases between the two ends. Germline CDR1 is SGHAT and CDR2 is FQNNGV. The CDR3 runs 15 residues. The DNA of the CDR3 is TGTGCCAGCAGCCGTTCAGGGGAGAGGGATCAGCCCCAGCATTTT. It codes for CASSRSGERDQPQHF.

This clonotype has a count of ten or more. This rearrangement joins TRBV20-1 to TRBJ2-2, with D uncertain. In germline, CDR1 is DFQATT, CDR2 SNEGSKA (reference sequence). Trimming took 3 bases from V and 5 from J, leaving 10 bases between them. The CDR3 extends over 13 amino acids. The CDR3 loop is CSARAVDTGELFF. The CDR3 DNA sequence: TGCAGTGCTAGGGCAGTTGATACCGGGGAGCTGTTTTTT.

There are a few counts of this clonotype. V gene TRBV5-5 combines with J gene TRBJ1-4; 7 bases map to TRBD1. With V trimmed by 4 bases and J by 2 bases, 8 bases remained unmatched. The length of the CDR3 is 16 residues. Germline V lookup: CDR1 SGHKS, CDR2 YYEKEE (reference sequence). The CDR3 protein is CASSLNRGRTNEKLFF. In DNA form, the CDR3 reads TGTGCCAGCAGCCTAAACAGGGGACGGACTAATGAAAAACTGTTTTTT.

The genes are TRBV10-3 and TRBJ2-1, with 8 bases identical to TRBD1. Germline CDR1 ENHRY, CDR2 SYGVKD. CDR3 size: 12 residues. V shed 6 bases and J 10 bases; nucleotides not matched to a gene: 5. The CDR3 nucleotides read TGTGCCATCAGCCAACAGGGGGACGAGCAGTTCTTC. Amino acid sequence: CAISQQGDEQFF.

There are a few counts of this clonotype. The rearrangement joins TRBV3-1 to TRBJ1-6, with TRBD1 as a possible D gene (5 bases). V was pared by 0 bases and J by 0 bases, with 21 bases between. Germline V gene data show CDR1 as LGHDT and CDR2 as YNNKEL (reference sequence). The CDR3 loop spans 21 amino acids. The CDR3 sequence: CASSQDGLWGRLSSYNSPLHF. The CDR3 DNA sequence: TGTGCCAGCAGCCAAGATGGCCTTTGGGGACGGTTGAGCTCCTATAATTCACCCCTCCACTTT.

The chain recombines TRBV19 with TRBJ2-5; 9 positions agree with TRBD2. The CDR3 is 14 amino acids. From germline, CDR1 is LNHDA and CDR2 SQIVND (reference sequence). V shed 6 bases and J 4 bases; nucleotides not matched to a gene: 6. As DNA, the CDR3 is TGTGCCAGTAGGGGTAGCGGGGGAAGAGAGACCCAGTACTTC. Its protein is CASRGSGGRETQYF.

In this sample, this clonotype turned up a few times. The chain employs TRBV20-1 and TRBJ2-1; TRBD2 matches at 11 bases. This CDR3 contains 16 residues. J lost 9 bases, V lost 3 bases, and 13 bases had no gene match. CDR1 is DFQATT and CDR2 is SNEGSKA in the germline V gene (reference sequence). Written as DNA, the CDR3 is TGCAGTGCTAGTGCCCCGACTAGCGGGGTTGCGGTTGAGCAGTTCTTC. Protein sequence: CSASAPTSGVAVEQFF.

The chain employs TRBV4-1 and TRBJ2-7; D unresolved. Germline V gene lookup returns CDR1 MGHRA and CDR2 YSYEKL. V was trimmed by 2 bases and J by 3 bases, leaving 14 bases between them. The CDR3 loop spans 15 amino acids. CDR3 sequence reads: CASSQKTDALYEQYF. In DNA, the CDR3 is TGCGCCAGCAGCCAAAAGACGGACGCTCTCTACGAGCAGTACTTC.

This clonotype occurred many times. The chain combines TRBV5-1 with TRBJ2-2; 7 bases align to TRBD1. V dropped 4 bases and J dropped 2; count of bases not matched to a gene: 8. This CDR3 has 16 amino acids. Germline V gene sequence: CDR1 SGHRS, CDR2 YFSETQ. Here the CDR3 DNA reads TGCGCCAGCAGCCCCAGACAGGGAACAAACACCGGGGAGCTGTTTTTT. Translated, it gives CASSPRQGTNTGELFF.

The chain combines TRBV18 with TRBJ2-7; D not resolved. V lost 3 bases and J 1 base, leaving 7 bases between the germline ends. Germline CDR1 is KGHSH and CDR2 is LQKENI. The CDR3 spans 13 residues. The CDR3 sequence is CASSPYGSYEQYV. For the CDR3, the DNA is TGTGCCAGCTCACCGTACGGATCCTACGAGCAGTACGTC.

CDR3 sequence: CASSYRAASETQYF. In DNA, the CDR3 is TGTGCCAGCAGCTACCGGGCAGCCTCGGAGACCCAGTACTTC. This chain links TRBV3-1 with TRBJ2-5; D is undetermined. The CDR3 extends over 14 amino acids. Trimming removed 5 bases at V and 5 bases at J, with 15 bases between. Germline lookup yields CDR1 LGHDT and CDR2 YNNKEL (reference sequence).

This clonotype was counted between two and nine times. This rearrangement joins TRBV5-1 to TRBJ2-3; D gene uncertain. The CDR3 loop spans 13 amino acids. Germline V gene sequence: CDR1 SGHRS, CDR2 YFSETQ. V was shortened by 4 bases and J by 1 base, with 7 bases between the two germline ends. The CDR3 DNA follows: TGCGCCAGCAGCCCGGTCGGCACAGATACGCAGTATTTT. Protein: CASSPVGTDTQYF.

J is TRBJ2-2 and V is TRBV6-1; 10 positions agree with TRBD2. The trim removed 7 bases at V and 3 bases at J, leaving 5 bases unmatched. This CDR3 is built from 15 residues. The V gene's germline CDR1 is MNHNS and CDR2 SASEGT. DNA for the CDR3: TGTGCCAGCACCCTGACTAGCGGGCACACCGGGGAGCTGTTTTTT. Translation: CASTLTSGHTGELFF.

This clonotype has ten or more counts. For the CDR3, the DNA is TGTGCCAGCAGCTTAGCACAGGGTAGCTACACCTTC. It encodes CASSLAQGSYTF. This rearrangement joins TRBV7-9 to TRBJ1-2; TRBD1 is a possible D gene (6 bases). Trimming took off 0 bases at V and 9 bases at J, with 8 bases between the two ends. The length of the CDR3 is 12 residues. In germline, CDR1 is SEHNR, CDR2 FQNEAQ (reference sequence). The full variable domain, rest sourced from reference TRBV7-9 and TRBJ1-2, is DTGVSQNPRHKITKRGQNVTFRCDPISEHNRLYWYRQTLGQGPEFLTYFQNEAQLEKSRLLSDRFSAERPKGSFSTLEIQRTEQGDSAMYLCASSLAQGSYTFGSGTRLTVV.

The chain uses TRBV20-1 and TRBJ1-6; the D gene is possibly TRBD1 (5 bases). Trimming stripped 6 bases from V and 13 bases from J, with 7 bases between. The CDR3 has 9 residues. Germline CDR1 is DFQATT and CDR2 is SNEGSKA (reference sequence). The CDR3 sequence is CSAGLPLHF. The CDR3 DNA sequence: TGCAGTGCGGGACTGCCCCTCCACTTT.

The chain employs TRBV18 and TRBJ1-5, with TRBD1 matching over 7 bases. CDR3 size: 15 residues. CDR1 and CDR2 from the germline V gene are KGHSH and LQKENI. With V trimmed by 4 bases and J by 3 bases, 6 bases remained unmatched. The CDR3, as DNA: TGTGCCAGCTCACGTACAGGGGAGTCCAATCAGCCCCAGCATTTT. Its protein is CASSRTGESNQPQHF.

This clonotype was observed a handful of times. J is TRBJ2-4 and V is TRBV4-1; D not certain. The V end lost 2 bases, the J end lost 6 bases, and 8 bases lay between the germline ends. The CDR3 length is 13 residues. In germline, CDR1 is MGHRA, CDR2 YSYEKL. Written as DNA, the CDR3 is TGCGCCAGCAGCCAACTCGTAGTAAACATTCAGTACTTC. It is translated as CASSQLVVNIQYF.